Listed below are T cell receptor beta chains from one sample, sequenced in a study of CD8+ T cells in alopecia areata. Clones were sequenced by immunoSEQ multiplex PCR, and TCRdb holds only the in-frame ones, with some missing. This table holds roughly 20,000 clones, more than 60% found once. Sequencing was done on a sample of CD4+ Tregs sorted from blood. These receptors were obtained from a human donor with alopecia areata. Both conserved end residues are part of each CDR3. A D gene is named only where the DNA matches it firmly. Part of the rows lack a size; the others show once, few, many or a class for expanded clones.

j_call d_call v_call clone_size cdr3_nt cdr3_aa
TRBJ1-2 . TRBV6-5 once TGTGCCAGCAGTTTAAGAGTTGCCCCTAGTTATGGCTACACCTTC CASSLRVAPSYGYTF
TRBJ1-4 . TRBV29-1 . TGCAGCGTCCACGGAGTAAATGAAAAACTGTTTTTT CSVHGVNEKLFF
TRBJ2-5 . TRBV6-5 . TGTGCCACTACTAGCCGGGAAGAGACCCAGTACTTC CATTSREETQYF
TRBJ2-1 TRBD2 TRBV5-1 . TGCGCCAGCAGGGTGCGGGAGACATATGAGCAGTTCTTC CASRVRETYEQFF
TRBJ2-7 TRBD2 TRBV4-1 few TGCGCCAGCAGCCCGAGAGGGCGGGAGACTAGTCGCTGGCAGTACTTC CASSPRGRETSRWQYF
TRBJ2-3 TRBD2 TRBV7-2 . TGTGCCAGCTCGTACGGGACTAGCGGGGGGCCAGATACGCAGTATTTT CASSYGTSGGPDTQYF
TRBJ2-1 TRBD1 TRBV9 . TGTGCCAGCAGCCAACCAGGGGGCTACTACAAGCAGTTCTTC CASSQPGGYYKQFF
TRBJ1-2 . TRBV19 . TGTGCCAGTTCGGAGACACAAAGACACTATGGCTACACCTTC CASSETQRHYGYTF
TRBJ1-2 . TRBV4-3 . TGCGCCAGCAGCCGGACCCCCTTGGGCTATGGCTACACCTTC CASSRTPLGYGYTF
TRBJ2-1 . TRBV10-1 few TGCGCCAGCAGTGATAGGGTGGTCGTCAATGAGCAGTTCTTC CASSDRVVVNEQFF
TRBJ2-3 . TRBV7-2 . TGTGCCAGCAGCCTACGGGCCTCCACAGATACGCAGTATTTT CASSLRASTDTQYF
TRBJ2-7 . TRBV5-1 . TGCGCCAGCAGCTTGAGGCCAGGGACCTACGAGCAGTACTTC CASSLRPGTYEQYF
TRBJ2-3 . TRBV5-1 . TGCGCCAGCAGCTCCGGGTCAGTCGGCCTCACAGATACGCAGTATTTT CASSSGSVGLTDTQYF
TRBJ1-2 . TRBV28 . TGTGCCAGCAGTAATAACTATGGCTACACCTTC CASSNNYGYTF
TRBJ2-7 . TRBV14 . TGTGCCAGCAGCCAAGATAGAACCCTCGAGCAGTACTTC CASSQDRTLEQYF
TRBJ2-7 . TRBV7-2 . TGTGCCAGCAGGGGGGCGAGCTCCTACGAGCAGTACTTC CASRGASSYEQYF
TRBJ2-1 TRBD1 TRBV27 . TGTGCCAGCAGGGGACAGGGGGTTGAGCAGTTCTTC CASRGQGVEQFF
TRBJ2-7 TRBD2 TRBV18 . TGTGCCAGCTCACCACAGACTAGCGGCTACGAGCAGTACTTC CASSPQTSGYEQYF
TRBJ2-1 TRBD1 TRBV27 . TGTGCCAGCAGCTCACTCGGGACAGGGTTTTATGAGCAGTTCTTC CASSSLGTGFYEQFF
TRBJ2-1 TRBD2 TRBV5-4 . TGTGCCAGCAGCGCCGGGACTAGATTATACAATGAGCAGTTCTTC CASSAGTRLYNEQFF